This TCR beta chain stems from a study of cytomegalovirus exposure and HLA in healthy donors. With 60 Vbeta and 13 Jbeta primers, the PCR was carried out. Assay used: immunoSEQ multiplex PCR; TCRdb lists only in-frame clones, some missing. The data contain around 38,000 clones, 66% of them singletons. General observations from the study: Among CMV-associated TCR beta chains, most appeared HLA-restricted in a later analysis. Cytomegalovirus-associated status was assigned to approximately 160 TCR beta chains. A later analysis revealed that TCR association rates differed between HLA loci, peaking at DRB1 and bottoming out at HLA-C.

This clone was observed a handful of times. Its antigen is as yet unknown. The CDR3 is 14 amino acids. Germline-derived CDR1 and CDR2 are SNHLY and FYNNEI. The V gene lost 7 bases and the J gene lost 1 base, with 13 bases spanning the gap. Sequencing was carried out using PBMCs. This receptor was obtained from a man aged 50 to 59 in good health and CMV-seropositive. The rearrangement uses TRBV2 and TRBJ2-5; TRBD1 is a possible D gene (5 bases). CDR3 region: CASMPRQTQETQYF. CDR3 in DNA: TGTGCCAGCATGCCTCGACAGACCCAAGAGACCCAGTACTTC.